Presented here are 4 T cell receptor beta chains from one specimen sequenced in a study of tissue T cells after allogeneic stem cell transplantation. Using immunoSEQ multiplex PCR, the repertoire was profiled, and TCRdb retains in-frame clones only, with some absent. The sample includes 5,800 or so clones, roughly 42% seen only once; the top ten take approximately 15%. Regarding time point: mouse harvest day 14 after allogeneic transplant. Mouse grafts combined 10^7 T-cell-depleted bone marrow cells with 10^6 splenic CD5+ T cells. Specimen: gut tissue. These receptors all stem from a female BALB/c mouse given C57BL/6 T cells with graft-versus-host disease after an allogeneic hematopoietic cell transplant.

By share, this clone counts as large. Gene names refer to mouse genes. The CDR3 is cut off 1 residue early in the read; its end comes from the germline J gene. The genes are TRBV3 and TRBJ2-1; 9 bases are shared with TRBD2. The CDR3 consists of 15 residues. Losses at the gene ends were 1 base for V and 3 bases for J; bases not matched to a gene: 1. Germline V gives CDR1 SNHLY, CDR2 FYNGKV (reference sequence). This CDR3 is CASSLGLGVYAEQFF. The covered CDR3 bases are TGTGCCAGCAGCTTAGGACTGGGGGTCTATGCTGAGCAGTTC.

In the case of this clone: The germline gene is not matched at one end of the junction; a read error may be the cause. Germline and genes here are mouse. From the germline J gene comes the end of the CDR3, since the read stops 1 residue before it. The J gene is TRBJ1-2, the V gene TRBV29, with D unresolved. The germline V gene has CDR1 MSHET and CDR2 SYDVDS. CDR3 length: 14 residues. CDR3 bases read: TGTCCTAGCAGTTTGTGGGCGCGGAACTCCGCCTACACC. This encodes CPSSLWARNSAYT. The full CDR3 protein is CPSSLWARNSAYTF.

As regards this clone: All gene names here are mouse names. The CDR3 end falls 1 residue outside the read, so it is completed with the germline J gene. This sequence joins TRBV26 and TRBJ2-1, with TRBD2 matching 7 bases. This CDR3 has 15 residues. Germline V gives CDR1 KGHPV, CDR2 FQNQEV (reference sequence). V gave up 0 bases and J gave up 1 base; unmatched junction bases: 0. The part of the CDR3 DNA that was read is TGTGCCAGCAGTCTGTCCTGGGGGAACTATGCTGAGCAGTTC. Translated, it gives CASSLSWGNYAEQF. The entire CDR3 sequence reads CASSLSWGNYAEQFF.

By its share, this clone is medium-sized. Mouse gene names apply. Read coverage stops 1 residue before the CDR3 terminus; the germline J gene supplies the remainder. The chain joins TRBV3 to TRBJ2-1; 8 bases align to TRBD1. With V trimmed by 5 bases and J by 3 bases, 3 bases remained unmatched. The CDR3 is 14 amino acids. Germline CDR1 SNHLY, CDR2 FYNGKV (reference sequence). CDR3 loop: CASSQGQGYAEQFF. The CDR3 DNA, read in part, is TGTGCCAGCAGCCAAGGACAGGGCTATGCTGAGCAGTTC.